This T cell receptor (beta chain) was identified in a study of T cells after yellow fever vaccination. Overall study findings and caveats: The secondary T-cell response peaked on day 5, not day 15, but was weaker. Booster sampling recovered most clones from primary vaccination (around 96% CD4, around 88% CD8). A limited proportion of clonotypes was detected within both the CD4 and CD8 compartments.

With regard to this clonotype: Its antigen is not identified.

The authors made TCR cDNA by 5'RACE template switching, adding a universal primer site and UMIs. TCRdb re-derived calls from the 5' RACE reads in MiXCR, one entry per CDR3 protein. In the table there are 300,000 to 400,000 distinct CDR3 sequences, 6.2% of which are singletons. This CDR3 spans 15 amino acids. V was cut by 5 bases and J by 2 bases, with 13 bases left in between. Germline assignment: CDR1 MNHEY and CDR2 SMNVEV (reference sequence). The sample was PBMCs, taken 5 days after the yellow fever booster vaccination. The sequence was collected from a man younger than 45 who received the YFV17D yellow fever vaccine. The chain couples TRBV27 to TRBJ1-5; D might be TRBD1 (6 bases). The CDR3 protein is CASSRTGLGNQPQHF. For the CDR3, the DNA is TGTGCCAGCAGTCGTACAGGGCTCGGCAATCAGCCCCAGCATTTT.